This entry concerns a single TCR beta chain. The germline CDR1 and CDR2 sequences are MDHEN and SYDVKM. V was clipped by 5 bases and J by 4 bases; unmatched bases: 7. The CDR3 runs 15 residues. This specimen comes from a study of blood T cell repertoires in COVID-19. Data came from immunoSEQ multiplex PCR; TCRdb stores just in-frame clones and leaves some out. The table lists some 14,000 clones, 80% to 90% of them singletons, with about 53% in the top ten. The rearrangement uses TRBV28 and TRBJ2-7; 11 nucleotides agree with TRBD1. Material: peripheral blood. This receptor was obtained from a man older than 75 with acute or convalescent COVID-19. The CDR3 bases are TGTGCCAGCAGTCGTTGGACAGGGGGCAAGTACGAGCAGTACTTC. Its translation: CASSRWTGGKYEQYF.